Listed below are T cell receptor beta chains from one sample, sequenced in a study of OX40 agonist ivuxolimab in advanced cancers. Profiled with immunoSEQ multiplex PCR; TCRdb holds only in-frame clones, not every one. The repertoire includes tens of thousands of clones, approximately 89% of them detected once, and more than 1% sits in the top ten. This specimen consisted of CD4+ or CD8+ T cells sorted from blood, obtained in a trial of the OX40 agonist ivuxolimab. These receptor sequences come from an adult with an advanced solid tumor such as melanoma, head and neck, liver or kidney cancer. Both conserved end residues are part of each CDR3. Each record gives: J gene, D gene, clone size, V gene, CDR3 protein, CDR3 DNA. D genes are given only for firm matches. Size values are once, few and many counts, or a class for expanded clones, and some rows have none.

j_gene: TRBJ1-4; d_gene: TRBD1; abundance: NA; v_gene: TRBV5-1; CDR3aa: CASSWGTGAEGEKLFF; CDR3nt: TGCGCCAGCAGCTGGGGGACAGGCGCCGAGGGTGAAAAACTGTTTTTT
j_gene: TRBJ2-6; d_gene: NA; abundance: NA; v_gene: TRBV30; CDR3aa: CAWRTGANVLTF; CDR3nt: TGTGCCTGGAGGACTGGGGCCAACGTCCTGACTTTC
j_gene: TRBJ2-3; d_gene: TRBD2; abundance: NA; v_gene: TRBV6-6; CDR3aa: CASSLKPGLGLLTQYF; CDR3nt: TGTGCCAGCAGTCTAAAACCGGGACTAGGACTTCTTACGCAGTATTTT
j_gene: TRBJ2-1; d_gene: NA; abundance: NA; v_gene: TRBV6-5; CDR3aa: CASSYVASTYNEQFF; CDR3nt: TGTGCCAGCAGTTACGTGGCTAGCACTTACAATGAGCAGTTCTTC
j_gene: TRBJ2-1; d_gene: NA; abundance: NA; v_gene: TRBV7-2; CDR3aa: CASSLAGAKFF; CDR3nt: TGTGCCAGCAGCTTAGCGGGGGCCAAGTTCTTC
j_gene: TRBJ1-4; d_gene: NA; abundance: NA; v_gene: TRBV7-9; CDR3aa: CASSSPTGRLIKLFF; CDR3nt: TGTGCCAGCAGCTCCCCGACAGGCCGCCTGATTAAACTGTTTTTT
j_gene: TRBJ2-5; d_gene: NA; abundance: NA; v_gene: TRBV2; CDR3aa: CANRDTLFQETQYF; CDR3nt: TGTGCCAACCGGGACACCCTCTTCCAAGAGACCCAGTACTTC
j_gene: TRBJ1-4; d_gene: NA; abundance: NA; v_gene: TRBV15; CDR3aa: CATSREGTSGEKLFF; CDR3nt: TGTGCCACCAGCAGAGAGGGCACTTCAGGTGAAAAACTGTTTTTT
j_gene: TRBJ2-1; d_gene: TRBD2; abundance: NA; v_gene: TRBV14; CDR3aa: CASSQLAGLVQFF; CDR3nt: TGTGCCAGCAGCCAACTAGCGGGGTTGGTGCAGTTCTTC
j_gene: TRBJ1-1; d_gene: NA; abundance: NA; v_gene: TRBV20-1; CDR3aa: CSTSRATEAFF; CDR3nt: TGCAGCACCAGCAGGGCAACTGAAGCTTTCTTT
j_gene: TRBJ2-3; d_gene: NA; abundance: NA; v_gene: TRBV7-8; CDR3aa: CASSHREFTQYF; CDR3nt: TGTGCCAGCAGCCACCGGGAGTTTACGCAGTATTTT
j_gene: TRBJ1-2; d_gene: NA; abundance: NA; v_gene: TRBV11-2; CDR3aa: CASSSTDGYTF; CDR3nt: TGTGCCAGCAGCTCTACGGATGGCTACACCTTC
j_gene: TRBJ2-1; d_gene: TRBD2; abundance: NA; v_gene: TRBV11-3; CDR3aa: CASSLDGRLAGGSYNEQFF; CDR3nt: TGTGCCAGCAGCTTAGACGGTAGACTAGCGGGGGGGAGCTACAATGAGCAGTTCTTC
j_gene: TRBJ2-1; d_gene: NA; abundance: NA; v_gene: TRBV29-1; CDR3aa: CSVGGEEGTSYNEQFF; CDR3nt: TGCAGCGTTGGGGGGGAAGAGGGGACCTCCTACAATGAGCAGTTCTTC
j_gene: TRBJ2-7; d_gene: NA; abundance: NA; v_gene: TRBV5-4; CDR3aa: CASSLDTYEQYF; CDR3nt: TGTGCCAGCAGCTTGGACACCTACGAGCAGTACTTC
j_gene: TRBJ2-1; d_gene: NA; abundance: NA; v_gene: TRBV30; CDR3aa: CAWSSGFDEQFF; CDR3nt: TGTGCCTGGAGTTCTGGTTTCGATGAGCAGTTCTTC
j_gene: TRBJ2-7; d_gene: NA; abundance: NA; v_gene: TRBV4-1; CDR3aa: CASSQALQGEQYF; CDR3nt: TGCGCCAGCAGCCAGGCCCTACAGGGTGAGCAGTACTTC
j_gene: TRBJ1-1; d_gene: NA; abundance: NA; v_gene: TRBV2; CDR3aa: CASRSLQGNTEAFF; CDR3nt: TGTGCCAGCAGGAGCCTACAGGGGAACACTGAAGCTTTCTTT
j_gene: TRBJ2-2; d_gene: NA; abundance: NA; v_gene: TRBV7-9; CDR3aa: CASSSTRRVTGELFF; CDR3nt: TGTGCCAGCAGCAGCACTAGGAGGGTCACCGGGGAGCTGTTTTTT
j_gene: TRBJ1-1; d_gene: TRBD1; abundance: NA; v_gene: TRBV5-1; CDR3aa: CASSLVPGQGSKISNTEAFF; CDR3nt: TGCGCCAGCAGCTTAGTCCCGGGACAGGGATCGAAAATATCAAACACTGAAGCTTTCTTT
j_gene: TRBJ2-1; d_gene: TRBD1; abundance: NA; v_gene: TRBV7-2; CDR3aa: CASSSTGQQFF; CDR3nt: TGTGCCAGCAGCTCGACAGGGCAGCAGTTCTTC
j_gene: TRBJ1-2; d_gene: TRBD1; abundance: once; v_gene: TRBV2; CDR3aa: CASRPGTGGGYTF; CDR3nt: TGTGCCAGCAGACCGGGGACAGGGGGAGGCTACACCTTC
j_gene: TRBJ2-7; d_gene: NA; abundance: NA; v_gene: TRBV19; CDR3aa: CASSPRTAGSSEQYF; CDR3nt: TGTGCCAGTAGTCCAAGGACAGCAGGATCGAGCGAGCAGTACTTC
j_gene: TRBJ1-5; d_gene: TRBD1; abundance: NA; v_gene: TRBV18; CDR3aa: CASSPQTGGLSNQPQHF; CDR3nt: TGTGCCAGCTCACCACAGACAGGGGGCCTTAGCAATCAGCCCCAGCATTTT
j_gene: TRBJ2-5; d_gene: NA; abundance: NA; v_gene: TRBV6-7; CDR3aa: CASSSGFAETQYF; CDR3nt: TGTGCCAGCAGTTCAGGGTTTGCGGAGACCCAGTACTTC
j_gene: TRBJ1-1; d_gene: NA; abundance: NA; v_gene: TRBV4-2; CDR3aa: CASSLRDTNTEAFF; CDR3nt: TGTGCCAGCAGCTTGAGGGACACCAACACTGAAGCTTTCTTT
j_gene: TRBJ2-3; d_gene: NA; abundance: few; v_gene: TRBV25-1; CDR3aa: CASSRGAGSRDTQYF; CDR3nt: TGTGCCAGCAGTCGGGGGGCAGGGTCGCGGGATACGCAGTATTTT
j_gene: TRBJ1-4; d_gene: NA; abundance: NA; v_gene: TRBV30; CDR3aa: CASRNMANEKLFF; CDR3nt: TGTGCCTCCCGCAATATGGCTAATGAAAAACTGTTTTTT
j_gene: TRBJ2-5; d_gene: TRBD1; abundance: few; v_gene: TRBV12-5; CDR3aa: CASGLDRGRTQYF; CDR3nt: TGTGCTAGTGGTTTGGACAGGGGAAGGACCCAGTACTTC
j_gene: TRBJ2-5; d_gene: TRBD1; abundance: NA; v_gene: TRBV6-1; CDR3aa: CASSRDRAQETQYF; CDR3nt: TGTGCCAGCAGCAGGGACAGGGCCCAAGAGACCCAGTACTTC
j_gene: TRBJ2-7; d_gene: NA; abundance: NA; v_gene: TRBV4-1; CDR3aa: CASSQSRWTYEQYF; CDR3nt: TGCGCCAGCAGCCAATCACGATGGACCTACGAGCAGTACTTC
j_gene: TRBJ2-1; d_gene: NA; abundance: NA; v_gene: TRBV5-6; CDR3aa: CASSFGPHSYNEQFF; CDR3nt: TGTGCCAGCAGCTTTGGGCCGCACTCCTACAATGAGCAGTTCTTC